The next 2 T cell receptor beta chains were all read from a single sample in a study of CD8+CD57+ T cells in acquired aplastic anemia. TCR beta VDJ and CDR3 profiles were obtained from a genomic DNA template. TCRdb independently ran MiXCR on the reads; one entry per CDR3 protein. The sample includes roughly 150,000 distinct CDR3 sequences, around half of them seen just once. CD8+CD57+ cell expansion had been shown by flow cytometry in patients chosen for sequencing. Sequencing was performed on sorted CD4+, CD8+, or CD8+CD57+ T cells (not recorded which) from PBMCs. The receptors here all came from a human donor with aplastic anemia.

The table lists this clonotype with many counts. The V and J genes are TRBV7-9 and TRBJ1-3; possible D gene TRBD1, 5 bases. The V end lost 5 bases, the J end lost 2 bases, and 16 bases lay between the germline ends. This CDR3 is built from 16 residues. The germline V gene encodes CDR1 SEHNR and CDR2 FQNEAQ (reference sequence). For the CDR3, the DNA is TGTGCCAGCAGCCACGGTCAGGGAACAGCTGGAAACACCATATATTTT. Protein: CASSHGQGTAGNTIYF.

This clonotype turned up a few times. J is TRBJ2-1 and V is TRBV19; 8 bases are shared with TRBD2. Germline trimming cut 1 base from V and 4 bases from J; bases unmatched to any gene: 3. In germline, CDR1 is LNHDA, CDR2 SQIVND (reference sequence). The CDR3 is 15 residues long. The CDR3 loop is CASSIASGSYNEQFF. CDR3 sequence (DNA): TGTGCCAGTAGTATAGCGAGCGGGAGTTACAATGAGCAGTTCTTC.